This TCR beta chain was captured by sequencing in a study of T cell responses to AZD1222 COVID-19 vaccine. Germline trimming cut 4 bases from V and 8 bases from J; bases unmatched to any gene: 9. The V gene's germline CDR1 is SGHRS and CDR2 YFSETQ. The CDR3 is 15 residues long. TCRdb keeps only in-frame clones here, not all; method: immunoSEQ multiplex PCR. Counted here are 210,000 or so clones, just over 90% occurring once; the ten biggest clones make up more than 0.8%. Concerning this clone: Its antigen remains unidentified.

Study-level points and caveats: Possibly, clonal diversity was underestimated; donors were largely white British and included more females.

The chain links TRBV5-1 to TRBJ1-4; 9 nucleotides match TRBD1. The source is an adult in good health. The sequencing used peripheral blood, collected on day 0 of MenACWY control vaccination. DNA of the CDR3: TGCGCCAGCAGCACACAGGGGGCCCGGGCCGAAAAACTGTTTTTT. Translated, it gives CASSTQGARAEKLFF.